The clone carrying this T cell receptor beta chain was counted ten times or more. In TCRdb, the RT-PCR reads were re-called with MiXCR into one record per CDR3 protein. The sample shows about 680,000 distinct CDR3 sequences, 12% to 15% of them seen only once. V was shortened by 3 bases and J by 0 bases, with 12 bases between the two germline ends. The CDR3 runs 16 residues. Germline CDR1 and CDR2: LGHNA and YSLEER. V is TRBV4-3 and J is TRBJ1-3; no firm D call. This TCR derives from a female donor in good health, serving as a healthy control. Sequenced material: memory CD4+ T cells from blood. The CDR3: CASSHVMADSGNTIYF. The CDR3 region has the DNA TGCGCCAGCAGCCATGTGATGGCAGACTCTGGAAACACCATATATTTT.